The T cell receptor (beta chain) under discussion was sequenced for a study of molecular identifiers for immune sequencing clone quantification. Study-wide results and limits: Highly expanded clones may be undercounted when identical TCR molecules share barcodes.

Every naive CD8 library was made from between roughly 17,000 and 1,000,000 sorted cells with 10%, 30% or 50% RNA. When naive CD8 T cells were sorted, they were gated as CD8+CD4-CCR7+CD45RA+. This clonotype was seen ten or more times. Its antigen is undetermined. Each CDR3 protein gets one entry after TCRdb re-called the PCR reads with MiXCR. This table holds hundreds of thousands of distinct CDR3 sequences, just under 20% found once. V was pared by 3 bases and J by 0 bases, with 5 bases between. Looked up from germline, CDR1 is MNHNS and CDR2 is SASEGT. The CDR3 is made up of 13 amino acids. The chain employs TRBV6-1 and TRBJ1-1; D gene uncertain. This receptor was obtained from a human donor in good health. Some libraries in this study had Jurkat cell RNA spiked in. What was sequenced was naive CD8+ T cells from blood, with Jurkat cell RNA spiked in. Subset given: FACS-sorted CD8+CD4-CCR7+CD45RA+ naive T cells. CDR3 bases: TGTGCCAGCAGTGATTACCTGAACACTGAAGCTTTCTTT. It is translated as CASSDYLNTEAFF.